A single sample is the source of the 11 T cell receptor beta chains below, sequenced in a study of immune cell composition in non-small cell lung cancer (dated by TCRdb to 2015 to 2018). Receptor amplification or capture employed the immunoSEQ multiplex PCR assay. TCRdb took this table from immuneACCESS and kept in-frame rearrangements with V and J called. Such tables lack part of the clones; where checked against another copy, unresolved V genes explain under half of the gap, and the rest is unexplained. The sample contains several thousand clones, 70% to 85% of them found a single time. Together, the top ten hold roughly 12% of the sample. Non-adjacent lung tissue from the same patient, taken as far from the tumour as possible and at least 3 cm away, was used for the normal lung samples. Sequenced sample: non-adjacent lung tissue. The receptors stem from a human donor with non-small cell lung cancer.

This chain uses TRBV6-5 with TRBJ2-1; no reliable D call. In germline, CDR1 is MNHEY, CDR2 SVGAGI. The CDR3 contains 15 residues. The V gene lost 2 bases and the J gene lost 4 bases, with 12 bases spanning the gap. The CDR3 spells CASSYRPTGYNEQFF. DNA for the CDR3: TGTGCCAGCAGTTACCGGCCGACCGGATACAATGAGCAGTTCTTC.

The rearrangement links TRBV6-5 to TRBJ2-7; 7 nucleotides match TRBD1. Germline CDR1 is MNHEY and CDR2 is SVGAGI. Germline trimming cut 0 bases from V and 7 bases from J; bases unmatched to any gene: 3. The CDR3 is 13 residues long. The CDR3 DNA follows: TGTGCCAGCAGTTACTCGGACAGGACGGAGCAGTACTTC. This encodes CASSYSDRTEQYF.

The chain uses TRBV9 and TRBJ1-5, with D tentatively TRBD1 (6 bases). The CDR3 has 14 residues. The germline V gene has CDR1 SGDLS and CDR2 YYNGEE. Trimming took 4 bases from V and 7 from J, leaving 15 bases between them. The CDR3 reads CASSRTGSEQPQHF. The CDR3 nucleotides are TGTGCCAGCAGCAGAACAGGGTCGGAGCAGCCCCAGCATTTT. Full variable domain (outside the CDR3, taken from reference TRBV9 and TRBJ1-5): DSGVTQTPKHLITATGQRVTLRCSPRSGDLSVYWYQQSLDQGLQFLIQYYNGEERAKGNILERFSAQQFPDLHSELNLSSLELGDSALYFCASSRTGSEQPQHFGDGTRLSIL.

CDR3 sequence: CASSYTRTENIQYF. CDR3 nucleotide sequence: TGTGCCAGCAGTTATACGAGGACCGAAAACATTCAGTACTTC. The genes are TRBV6-6 and TRBJ2-4; D is unclear. The CDR3 covers 14 residues. The germline V gene has CDR1 MNHNY and CDR2 SVGAGI (reference sequence). V was pared by 3 bases and J by 5 bases, with 11 bases between.

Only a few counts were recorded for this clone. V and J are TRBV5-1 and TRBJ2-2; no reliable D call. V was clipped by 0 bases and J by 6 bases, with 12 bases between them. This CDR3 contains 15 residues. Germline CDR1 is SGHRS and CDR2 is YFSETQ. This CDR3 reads CASSLAESAAGELFF. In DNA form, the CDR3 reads TGCGCCAGCAGCTTGGCAGAATCAGCCGCCGGGGAGCTGTTTTTT.

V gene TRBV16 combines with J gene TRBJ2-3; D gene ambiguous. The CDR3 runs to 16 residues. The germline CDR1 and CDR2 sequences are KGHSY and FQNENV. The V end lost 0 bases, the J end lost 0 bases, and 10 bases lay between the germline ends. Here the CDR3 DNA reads TGTGCCAGCAGCCAATCCGCCCAGGCGAGCACAGATACGCAGTATTTT. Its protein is CASSQSAQASTDTQYF.

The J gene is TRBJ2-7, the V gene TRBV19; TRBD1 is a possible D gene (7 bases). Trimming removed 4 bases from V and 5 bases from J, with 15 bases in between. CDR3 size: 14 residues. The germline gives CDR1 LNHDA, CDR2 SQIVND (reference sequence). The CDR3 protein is CASSNQGGSDEQYF. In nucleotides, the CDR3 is TGTGCCAGTAGTAACCAGGGGGGATCCGACGAGCAGTACTTC.

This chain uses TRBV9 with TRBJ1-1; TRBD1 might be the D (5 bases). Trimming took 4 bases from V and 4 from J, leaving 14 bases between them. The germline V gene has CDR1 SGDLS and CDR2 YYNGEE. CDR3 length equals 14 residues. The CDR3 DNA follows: TGTGCCAGCAGCATCACTGGGGGGGGCACTGAAGCTTTCTTT. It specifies CASSITGGGTEAFF.

CDR3 in amino acids: CAWSSGQETQYF. For the CDR3, the DNA is TGTGCCTGGAGTTCAGGGCAAGAGACCCAGTACTTC. The chain has TRBV30 and TRBJ2-5, with D tentatively TRBD1 (5 bases). Trimming pared 2 bases from V and 2 bases from J, leaving 6 bases between. The germline gives CDR1 GTSNPN, CDR2 SVGIG (reference sequence). The length of the CDR3 is 12 residues.

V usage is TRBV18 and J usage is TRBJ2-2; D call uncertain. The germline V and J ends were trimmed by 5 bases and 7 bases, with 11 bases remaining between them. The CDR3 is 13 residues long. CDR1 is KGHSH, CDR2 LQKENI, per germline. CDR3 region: CASSADLGGELFF. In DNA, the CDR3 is TGTGCCAGCTCAGCCGACTTGGGCGGGGAGCTGTTTTTT.

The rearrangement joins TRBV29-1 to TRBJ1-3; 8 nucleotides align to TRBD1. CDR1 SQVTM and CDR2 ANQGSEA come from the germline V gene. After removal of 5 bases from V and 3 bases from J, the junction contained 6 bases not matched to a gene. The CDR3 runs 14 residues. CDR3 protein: CSVTTGAGGNTIYF. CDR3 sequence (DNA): TGCAGCGTTACGACAGGGGCGGGTGGAAACACCATATATTTT.